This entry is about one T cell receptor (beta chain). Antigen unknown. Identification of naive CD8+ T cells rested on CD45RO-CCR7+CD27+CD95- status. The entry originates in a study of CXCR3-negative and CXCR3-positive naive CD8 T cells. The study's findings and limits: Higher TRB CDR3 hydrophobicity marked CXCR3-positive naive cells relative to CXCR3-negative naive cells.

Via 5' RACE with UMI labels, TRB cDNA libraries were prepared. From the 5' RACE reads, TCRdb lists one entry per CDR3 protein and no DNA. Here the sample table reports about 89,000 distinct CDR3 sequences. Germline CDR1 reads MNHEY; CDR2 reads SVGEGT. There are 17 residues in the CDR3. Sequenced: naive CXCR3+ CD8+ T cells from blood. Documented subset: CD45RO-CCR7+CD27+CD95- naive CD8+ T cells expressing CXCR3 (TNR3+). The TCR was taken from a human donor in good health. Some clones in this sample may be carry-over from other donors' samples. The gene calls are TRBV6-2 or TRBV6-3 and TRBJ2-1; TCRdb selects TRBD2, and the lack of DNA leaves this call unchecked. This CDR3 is CASSKPPGTSGRGEQFF.